Each of the 14 T cell receptor beta chains below was sequenced from the same sample in a study of cytomegalovirus exposure and HLA in healthy donors. It was with 60 Vbeta and 13 Jbeta primers that the PCR ran. Data came from immunoSEQ multiplex PCR; TCRdb stores just in-frame clones and leaves some out. The table has some 140,000 clones, 70% to 80% seen once; the top ten hold 2.1%. Material: PBMCs. The source is a man younger than 40 in good health and CMV-seronegative.

This chain links TRBV6-6 with TRBJ2-4; 9 bases fit TRBD1. Trimming cost V 0 bases and J 11 bases; bases outside gene matches: 5. The CDR3 covers 14 residues. Germline V lookup: CDR1 MNHNY, CDR2 SVGAGI (reference sequence). CDR3 sequence (DNA): TGTGCCAGCAGTTACTCGTCGGGACAGGGCTTTCAGTACTTC. Translation gives CASSYSSGQGFQYF.

Turning to this clone: An end of the junction does not agree with germline; a read error may underlie this. The chain uses TRBV30 and TRBJ1-2, with 9 nucleotides matching TRBD1. The CDR3 runs 12 residues. The germline CDR1 and CDR2 sequences are GTSNPN and SVGIG (reference sequence). The CDR3 DNA follows: TGTGCCTGGAGGGACAGGGGAGGCGGCTACCCCTTC. It codes for CAWRDRGGGYPF. The complete variable domain, with remaining parts taken from reference TRBV30 and TRBJ1-2, reads SQTIHQWPATLVQPVGSPLSLECTVEGTSNPNLYWYRQAAGRGLQLLFYSVGIGQISSEVPQNLSASRPQDRQFILSSKKLLLSDSGFYLCAWRDRGGGYPFGSGTRLTVV.

The V gene is TRBV19, the J gene TRBJ2-7, with 8 bases lining up with TRBD1. CDR1 is LNHDA and CDR2 is SQIVND in the germline V gene (reference sequence). V dropped 1 base and J dropped 0; count of bases not matched to a gene: 2. The CDR3 spans 15 residues. DNA of the CDR3: TGTGCCAGTAGTATAGGGGGGACAGGCTCCTACGAGCAGTACTTC. Protein sequence: CASSIGGTGSYEQYF.

This chain connects TRBV5-1 to TRBJ2-3; TRBD1 aligns across 9 bases. V shed 2 bases and J 4 bases; nucleotides not matched to a gene: 5. There are 15 residues in the CDR3. Germline loops: CDR1 SGHRS, CDR2 YFSETQ. CDR3 nucleotides: TGCGCCAGCAGCTTAGGGACAGGGAAGTCAGATACGCAGTATTTT. The encoded protein is CASSLGTGKSDTQYF. Full variable domain (rest looked up from reference TRBV5-1 and TRBJ2-3): KAGVTQTPRYLIKTRGQQVTLSCSPISGHRSVSWYQQTPGQGLQFLFEYFSETQRNKGNFPGRFSGRQFSNSRSEMNVSTLELGDSALYLCASSLGTGKSDTQYFGPGTRLTVL.

This chain's CDR3 is CAWRGQGHGYTF. The DNA for the CDR3 is TGTGCCTGGAGAGGGCAGGGTCATGGCTACACCTTC. The V and J genes are TRBV30 and TRBJ1-2; D might be TRBD1 (5 bases). There are 12 residues in the CDR3. Trimming pared 3 bases from V and 6 bases from J, leaving 11 bases between. Germline lookup yields CDR1 GTSNPN and CDR2 SVGIG (reference sequence).

The chain couples TRBV6-5 to TRBJ1-6; 7 bases are shared with TRBD1. This CDR3 region has 13 residues. Germline V gives CDR1 MNHEY, CDR2 SVGAGI. V trimming: 6 bases; J trimming: 7 bases; junction bases outside the gene matches: 3. CDR3 sequence: CASSRDRNSPLHF. CDR3 sequence (DNA): TGTGCCAGCAGCCGGGACAGAAATTCACCCCTCCACTTT.

About this clone: The junction shows a germline mismatch at one end, possibly a read error. The chain recombines TRBV7-2 with TRBJ2-6, with a tentative D call TRBD2 (6 bases). This CDR3 region has 16 residues. Germline loops: CDR1 SGHTA, CDR2 FQGNSA. DNA for the CDR3: TGTGCCGGCAGCCCCTCAACGGGGGCTGGGGCCAACGTCCTGACTTTC. It is translated as CAGSPSTGAGANVLTF.

This rearrangement joins TRBV6-5 to TRBJ2-2, with 8 positions matching TRBD1. The germline CDR1 and CDR2 sequences are MNHEY and SVGAGI. J gave up 7 bases and V 8 bases, and 9 bases lay outside the gene matches. This CDR3 contains 14 residues. CDR3 sequence: CASAQGASVGELFF. The CDR3 region has the DNA TGTGCCAGCGCGCAGGGGGCGTCCGTCGGGGAGCTGTTTTTT.

The chain uses TRBV5-1 and TRBJ2-7; D ambiguous. Deletions cut 0 bases from V and 0 bases from J, with 7 bases between. Germline V gives CDR1 SGHRS, CDR2 YFSETQ. The CDR3 totals 14 residues. The CDR3 region has the DNA TGCGCCAGCAGCTTGGACGTCAGCTCCTACGAGCAGTACTTC. Translated: CASSLDVSSYEQYF. Based on the CDR3 plus reference TRBV5-1 and TRBJ2-7, the full variable domain is KAGVTQTPRYLIKTRGQQVTLSCSPISGHRSVSWYQQTPGQGLQFLFEYFSETQRNKGNFPGRFSGRQFSNSRSEMNVSTLELGDSALYLCASSLDVSSYEQYFGPGTRLTVT.

The gene calls are TRBV7-2 and TRBJ2-3, with 11 bases that match TRBD2. Germline V gene sequence: CDR1 SGHTA, CDR2 FQGNSA. V was pared by 4 bases and J by 5 bases, with 5 bases of the junction left unmatched. The CDR3 is made up of 15 amino acids. In DNA, the CDR3 is TGTGCCAGCAGCTATAGCGGGGGGGGTCGAGATACGCAGTATTTT. This sequence encodes CASSYSGGGRDTQYF.

The J gene is TRBJ1-1, the V gene TRBV5-6; D not resolved. Per germline, CDR1 SGHDT and CDR2 YYEEEE. V was pared by 1 base and J by 1 base, with 5 bases between. This CDR3 is built from 13 residues. The CDR3 bases are TGTGCCAGCAGCTTGACATCGAACACTGAAGCTTTCTTT. As protein: CASSLTSNTEAFF.

The chain uses TRBV5-1 and TRBJ2-5, with D perhaps TRBD2 (5 bases). CDR1 and CDR2 from the germline V gene are SGHRS and YFSETQ. V lost 0 bases, J lost 7 bases, and 16 bases lay in between. This CDR3 is 15 amino acids long. The CDR3 spells CASSLAVTVGGTQYF. In nucleotides, the CDR3 is TGCGCCAGCAGCTTGGCGGTGACGGTAGGAGGGACCCAGTACTTC.

The sample holds one count of this clone. Here the CDR3 DNA reads TGTGCCAGTAGTATGGAGGGCGGACCTCAGCCCCAGCATTTT. Translation gives CASSMEGGPQPQHF. The gene calls are TRBV19 and TRBJ1-5; D gene unclear. V gave up 3 bases and J gave up 6 bases, with 12 bases separating them. CDR1 LNHDA and CDR2 SQIVND come from the germline V gene (reference sequence). The CDR3 spans 14 residues. Using reference TRBV19 and TRBJ1-5 for the parts outside the CDR3, the full variable domain is DGGITQSPKYLFRKEGQNVTLSCEQNLNHDAMYWYRQDPGQGLRLIYYSQIVNDFQKGDIAEGYSVSREKKESFPLTVTSAQKNPTAFYLCASSMEGGPQPQHFGDGTRLSIL.

The CDR3: CASSVVGQDQETQYF. The CDR3 bases are TGTGCCAGCAGCGTAGTTGGACAGGACCAAGAGACCCAGTACTTC. The J gene is TRBJ2-5, the V gene TRBV9, with 7 bases matching TRBD1. Germline-derived CDR1 and CDR2 are SGDLS and YYNGEE. V lost 0 bases and J lost 0; bases outside the gene matches: 2. The CDR3 totals 15 residues.